This TCR beta chain is drawn from a study of T cell repertoires in cytomegalovirus infection. Study-wide points: Carriers of CMV and the relevant HLA type were discriminated by public TCR beta frequency.

About this clonotype itself: The antigen remains unidentified.

MiXCR was run by TCRdb on the reads, yielding one entry per CDR3 protein. The table shows 830,000 or so distinct CDR3 sequences, with around a third occurring only once. The TCR originated in a human donor in good health (CMV status not recorded). Some clones in this sample may be carry-over from other donors' samples. The starting material was cultured CD8+ T cells from PBMCs, obtained from culture after CMV antigen stimulation.

CDR3 in DNA: TGTGCCAGCAGGAAGGCCGGCGGAGAGACCCAGTACTTC. Encoded protein: CASRKAGGETQYF. V is TRBV12-3 or TRBV12-4 and J is TRBJ2-5; D gene ambiguous. The CDR3 length is 13 residues. Deletions cut 6 bases from V and 4 bases from J, with 12 bases between.